The 18 T cell receptor beta chains given below trace back to one sample, sequenced in a study of OX40 agonist ivuxolimab in advanced cancers. Sequencing was performed with immunoSEQ multiplex PCR; in TCRdb, only in-frame clones are kept and a portion is missing. This sample has over 55,000 clones, with more than 85% found just once. Sequenced here: CD4+ or CD8+ T cells sorted from blood, sampled in a trial of the OX40 agonist ivuxolimab. All receptors come from an adult with an advanced solid tumor such as melanoma, head and neck, liver or kidney cancer.

This chain links TRBV5-5 with TRBJ1-1, with a weak D call TRBD1 (5 bases). CDR3 length: 13 amino acids. The ends were cut back, 0 bases at V and 11 bases at J, with 14 bases in the middle. CDR1 and CDR2 (germline): SGHKS, YYEKEE (reference sequence). DNA for the CDR3: TGTGCCAGCAGCTTGGGACCGACAGAGGCTGCTTTCTTT. This sequence encodes CASSLGPTEAAFF.

The rearrangement links TRBV5-1 to TRBJ1-6; D might be TRBD1 (5 bases). The ends were cut back, 1 base at V and 0 bases at J, with 14 bases in the middle. This CDR3 has 18 residues. Germline CDR1 is SGHRS and CDR2 is YFSETQ. In nucleotides, the CDR3 is TGCGCCAGCAGCTTGATGACAGCCACTAGCTCCTATAATTCACCCCTCCACTTT. Its translation: CASSLMTATSSYNSPLHF.

The chain employs TRBV11-2 and TRBJ1-4; D possibly corresponds to TRBD1 (5 bases). CDR1 SGHAT and CDR2 FQNNGV come from the germline V gene. CDR3 length: 13 amino acids. V lost 3 bases to trimming and J lost 12 bases, with 14 bases between them. DNA for the CDR3: TGTGCCAGCAGCTTCCGGGGCCCCCCGGAACTGTTTTTT. Protein sequence: CASSFRGPPELFF. Combining the CDR3 with reference TRBV11-2 and TRBJ1-4 gives the whole variable domain EAGVAQSPRYKIIEKRQSVAFWCNPISGHATLYWYQQILGQGPKLLIQFQNNGVVDDSQLPKDRFSAERLKGVDSTLKIQPAKLEDSAVYLCASSFRGPPELFFGSGTQLSVL.

The sample holds one count of this clone. The J gene is TRBJ1-3, the V gene TRBV7-2; D not certain. Trimming removed 2 bases at V and 1 base at J, with 6 bases between. From germline, CDR1 is SGHTA and CDR2 FQGNSA. This CDR3 has 14 amino acids. The CDR3 DNA reads as TGTGCCAGCAGCTTATCAGTTTCTGGAAACACCATATATTTT. It specifies CASSLSVSGNTIYF.

The chain recombines TRBV5-8 with TRBJ2-3; D uncertain. Germline V CDR1 and CDR2: SGHTS, YDEGEE. With 4 bases removed from V and 6 bases from J, the gap between germline ends came to 12 bases. The CDR3 extends over 13 amino acids. The CDR3 here is CASSPLPGDTQYF. The CDR3 DNA reads as TGTGCCAGCAGCCCCCTACCCGGGGATACGCAGTATTTT.

The chain joins TRBV28 to TRBJ2-2, with unresolved D. This CDR3 spans 15 amino acids. V lost 5 bases and J lost 3, with 13 bases in between. Per the germline V gene, CDR1 is MDHEN and CDR2 is SYDVKM. In DNA form, the CDR3 reads TGTGCCAGCAGTCCTACCCGGTCCTACACCGGGGAGCTGTTTTTT. Amino acid sequence: CASSPTRSYTGELFF. The full variable domain, in which reference TRBV28 and TRBJ2-2 provide the parts outside the CDR3, is DVKVTQSSRYLVKRTGEKVFLECVQDMDHENMFWYRQDPGLGLRLIYFSYDVKMKEKGDIPEGYSVSREKKERFSLILESASTNQTSMYLCASSPTRSYTGELFFGEGSRLTVL.

The J gene is TRBJ1-2, the V gene TRBV15; 9 bases agree with TRBD1. After removal of 0 bases from V and 8 bases from J, the junction contained 7 bases not matched to a gene. Germline V gene lookup returns CDR1 LNHNV and CDR2 YYDKDF (reference sequence). The CDR3 runs to 15 residues. CDR3 amino acids: CATSRDRDRASGYTF. The CDR3 DNA reads TGTGCCACCAGCAGAGATCGGGACAGGGCGTCAGGCTACACCTTC.

The chain uses TRBV28 and TRBJ1-2, with TRBD1 as a possible D gene (5 bases). CDR1 is MDHEN, CDR2 SYDVKM, per germline. V was shortened by 4 bases and J by 7 bases, with 7 bases between the two germline ends. The CDR3 totals 11 residues. Here the CDR3 DNA reads TGTGCCAGCAGTTGGGGCACTGGCTACACCTTC. Translated, it gives CASSWGTGYTF.

CDR3 sequence: CASSRQTGANTGELFF. CDR3 bases: TGTGCCAGCAGCCGCCAGACAGGGGCAAACACCGGGGAGCTGTTTTTT. The gene calls are TRBV11-3 and TRBJ2-2; TRBD1 agrees at 8 bases. Trimming took 5 bases from V and 2 from J; bases not matched to a gene: 7. CDR3 length: 16 amino acids. Germline CDR1 is SGHNT and CDR2 is YENEEA.

The chain uses TRBV5-6 and TRBJ1-3, with D perhaps matching TRBD1 (5 bases). V was shortened by 3 bases and J by 0 bases, with 10 bases between the two germline ends. CDR3 length: 15 amino acids. From germline, CDR1 is SGHDT and CDR2 YYEEEE. The CDR3 loop reads CASSSGPNSGNTIYF. The CDR3 nucleotides read TGTGCCAGCAGCTCGGGACCCAACTCTGGAAACACCATATATTTT.

This clone was observed a handful of times. The chain combines TRBV2 with TRBJ2-7; maybe TRBD2 (6 bases). The germline CDR1 and CDR2 sequences are SNHLY and FYNNEI. V gave up 2 bases and J gave up 1 base, with 9 bases separating them. This CDR3 spans 14 amino acids. The DNA of the CDR3 is TGTGCCAGCAGTGAATCGCGGGGTTCCTACGAGCAGTACTTC. Amino acid sequence: CASSESRGSYEQYF.

The genes are TRBV6-6 and TRBJ2-1, with unresolved D. Looked up from germline, CDR1 is MNHNY and CDR2 is SVGAGI (reference sequence). Trimming removed 4 bases from V and 7 bases from J, with 14 bases in between. This CDR3 is built from 14 residues. The CDR3 DNA reads as TGTGCCAGCAGTTCCGGGTGGGAAGGGAATGAGCAGTTCTTC. Its translation: CASSSGWEGNEQFF.

The chain joins TRBV30 to TRBJ2-1; D is perhaps TRBD1 or TRBD2 (5 bases each). The V and J ends lost 0 bases and 4 bases respectively, with 10 bases between them. The CDR3 sequence is 14 residues long. Germline CDR1 GTSNPN, CDR2 SVGIG (reference sequence). This chain's CDR3 is CAWSVSGTYNEQFF. The DNA of the CDR3 is TGTGCCTGGAGTGTATCCGGGACGTACAATGAGCAGTTCTTC.

V usage is TRBV7-2 and J usage is TRBJ2-7, with D possibly matching TRBD1 (6 bases). The CDR3 covers 14 residues. Per the germline V gene, CDR1 is SGHTA and CDR2 is FQGNSA. Deletions cut 0 bases from V and 7 bases from J, with 13 bases between. CDR3 bases: TGTGCCAGCAGCTTAGCTTGGGACAAGGGAGAGCAGTACTTC. Its translation: CASSLAWDKGEQYF.

This rearrangement joins TRBV5-4 to TRBJ1-5, with a possible D match to TRBD1 (5 bases). Germline V gene data show CDR1 as SGHNT and CDR2 as YYREEE (reference sequence). The CDR3 has 14 residues. V shed 1 base and J shed 3 bases, with 8 bases lying between them. DNA of the CDR3: TGTGCCAGCAGCTTGTCAGGGACCAATCAGCCCCAGCATTTT. Residues: CASSLSGTNQPQHF.

The gene calls are TRBV27 and TRBJ2-3; D is unresolved. The CDR3 runs to 15 residues. V dropped 3 bases and J dropped 0 bases, with 10 bases sitting between them. CDR1 and CDR2 (germline): MNHEY, SMNVEV (reference sequence). The CDR3 region is CASSFPDLSTDTQYF. The DNA of the CDR3 is TGTGCCAGCAGTTTTCCGGATCTGAGCACAGATACGCAGTATTTT.

This clone was counted only a few times. V usage is TRBV7-2 and J usage is TRBJ2-2; perhaps D is TRBD1 or TRBD2 (6 bases each). Germline lookup yields CDR1 SGHTA and CDR2 FQGNSA. V lost 1 base, J lost 7 bases, and 19 bases lay in between. The CDR3 runs 17 residues. In DNA form, the CDR3 reads TGTGCCAGCAGCTTAGTTACGGGGGCGAGGTTGGGCGGGGAGCTGTTTTTT. As protein: CASSLVTGARLGGELFF.

The chain employs TRBV5-1 and TRBJ1-6, with 9 bases that match TRBD1. V shed 3 bases and J 7 bases; nucleotides not matched to a gene: 5. Per the germline V gene, CDR1 is SGHRS and CDR2 is YFSETQ. The CDR3 runs 15 residues. CDR3 region: CASSSSGTGNSPLHF. CDR3 coding DNA: TGCGCCAGCAGCTCGTCCGGGACAGGGAATTCACCCCTCCACTTT.